This T cell receptor beta chain was retrieved from a study of shared clonotypes between healthy human individuals. V lost 2 bases to trimming and J lost 0 bases; unmatched junction nucleotides: 6. Germline CDR1 reads SSHAT; CDR2 reads FNYEAQ (reference sequence). The CDR3 contains 17 residues. CD45RO negativity and positive selection for CCR7 defined naive CD8 cells, a population that excluded terminally differentiated effector memory CD45RA+ cells. Sequencing was at deep level. Clones were sequenced by immunoSEQ multiplex PCR, and TCRdb holds only the in-frame ones, with some missing. This table holds around 1.9 million clones, 90% to 95% found once.

The chain uses TRBV7-7 and TRBJ2-2; 7 bases are shared with TRBD1. This receptor was obtained from a man in his late teens or twenties in good health. Some clones in this sample may be carry-over from other donors' samples. Source material: naive CD8+ T cells from PBMCs. CDR3: CASSLTQGVTNTGELFF. The CDR3 nucleotides read TGTGCCAGCAGCTTAACTCAGGGGGTTACGAACACCGGGGAGCTGTTTTTT.